This T cell receptor beta chain was identified in a study of blood T cell repertoires in COVID-19. The wider study: COVID-19 samples collected from the United States, Italy and Spain covered acute and convalescent phases.

Participants were aged roughly 18 to 100 years from 20 to 30 US areas. Categorization into cohorts depended on clinical history that participants reported. Original processing notes: Cell counts per sample came from amplifying reference gene primers. Clones were sequenced by immunoSEQ multiplex PCR, and TCRdb holds only the in-frame ones, with some missing. V and J calls and clone size come straight from that table; D and trimming were deduced from the DNA. The sample lists approximately 220,000 clones; about 83% were seen once. CDR1 is MDHEN and CDR2 is SYDVKM in the germline V gene. The CDR3 length is 11 residues. Trimming cost V 6 bases and J 2 bases, with 4 bases left between them.

The chain employs TRBV28 and TRBJ1-2; D not resolved. The sample comprised PBMCs or T cells enriched from blood (not recorded which). The origin of this receptor is a woman between 45 and 65 years old who had been exposed to COVID-19. The chain's CDR3 is CASSGNYGYTF. Written as DNA, the CDR3 is TGTGCCAGCAGCGGGAACTATGGCTACACCTTC.